These T cell receptor beta chains were read from a single sample in a study of T cell responses to AZD1222 COVID-19 vaccine. Only in-frame clones appear in the TCRdb table, and some are missing; sequencing was by immunoSEQ multiplex PCR. The sample consists of 90,000 or so clones, about 86% of them appearing once. This specimen consisted of peripheral blood, obtained on day 0 of AZD1222 vaccination. Receptors were obtained from an adult in good health. The conserved cysteine and the conserved F or W are not part of the CDR3 here.

TRBV4-3	TRBJ1-6	13	ASSQGTGDNSPLH
TRBV28	TRBJ1-1	17	ASFLPLKGELSVNTEAF
TRBV4-2	TRBJ1-3	15	ASSPPLNGGSGNTIY
TRBV15	TRBJ2-2	15	ATSFVRGPRGTGELF
TRBV10-3	TRBJ2-7	10	AISPTSVEQY
TRBV12-5	TRBJ1-1	11	ASGLVGGPRAF
TRBV4-1	TRBJ1-4	16	ASSSPSRDVRMSGKLF
TRBV18	TRBJ2-7	12	ASSPSRDSYEQY
TRBV3-1/TRBV3-2	TRBJ2-6	15	ASSFHLGGYGANVLT
TRBV7-9	TRBJ2-1	13	ASSQGLAGGNEQF
TRBV7-3	TRBJ1-5	11	ASSLDSNQPQH
TRBV27	TRBJ1-4	13	ASKKNGGTNEKLF
TRBV28	TRBJ1-5	14	ASSLRTGNSNQPQH
TRBV25-1	TRBJ1-4	13	ASSEYGRANEKLF
TRBV24-1	TRBJ1-2	12	ATSDLDGWEGYT
TRBV7-3	TRBJ2-2	12	ASSPDRNTGELF
TRBV6-2/TRBV6-3	TRBJ1-1	11	ASSVEGGTEAF
TRBV28	TRBJ2-4	13	ASRSGHNLKNIQY
TRBV4-1	TRBJ2-2	15	ASSQVSPSMNTGELF
TRBV10-2	TRBJ1-5	12	ASRAGTARQPQH
TRBV5-1	TRBJ2-7	16	ASSLGPSGAWSSYEQY
TRBV7-9	TRBJ1-1	13	ASSLQGTRNTEAF
TRBV19	TRBJ2-7	13	ASSIGQGTGYEQY
TRBV3-1/TRBV3-2	TRBJ2-7	12	ASSQVGTYYEQY
TRBV7-9	TRBJ1-4	13	ASSPRDGWNEKLF
TRBV12-3/TRBV12-4	TRBJ1-2	10	ASSLAQGGYT
TRBV28	TRBJ2-7	10	ASSSDVYEQY
TRBV18	TRBJ2-2	14	ASSPSPRDLTGELF
TRBV28	TRBJ1-4	11	ASSPLGGGKLF
TRBV27	TRBJ2-7	11	ASSFSDRDQQY
TRBV12-5	TRBJ2-1	15	ASGSNRDYTSYNEQF
TRBV3-1/TRBV3-2	TRBJ1-1	15	ASSQPRLAGGDTEAF
TRBV6-5	TRBJ2-7	13	ASSYSRTSGYEQY
TRBV13	TRBJ1-3	12	ASSLGKLGNTIY
TRBV10-1	TRBJ2-1	19	ASSESPRGSGRWLRDNEQF
TRBV30	TRBJ1-6	13	AWSVPDRGYSPLH
TRBV28	TRBJ1-1	16	ASSLWGPTRQGNTEAF
TRBV18	TRBJ1-1	9	ASSPSTEAF
TRBV9	TRBJ1-6	11	ASSEGGNSPLH
TRBV13	TRBJ1-6	10	ASSLRVSPLH
TRBV28	TRBJ2-1	10	ASRGTSGIQF
TRBV10-3	TRBJ1-2	12	AISASGGGDGYT
TRBV7-2	TRBJ2-7	12	ASSPARGSLEQY
TRBV2	TRBJ2-1	13	ASSFSGSSYNEQF
TRBV5-1	TRBJ2-5	13	ASSLMDRAEETQY
TRBV18	TRBJ2-1	18	ASSAVSSGRVMRPYNEQF
TRBV11-1	TRBJ2-7	13	ASSITGTGPHQQY
TRBV7-9	TRBJ1-1	11	ASSSARDGGAF
TRBV15	TRBJ1-3	11	ATSREYGNTIY
TRBV28	TRBJ2-7	14	ASSLNTGGEMNEQY
TRBV5-1	TRBJ1-2	12	ASSPKGGDYGYT
TRBV18	TRBJ2-7	12	ASSLTSGTYEQY
TRBV10-3	TRBJ1-5	13	AISESGVGNQPQH
TRBV24-1	TRBJ2-3	14	ATSDLSNRGLYTQY
TRBV30	TRBJ1-4	12	AWTPGQGREKLF
TRBV3-1/TRBV3-2	TRBJ1-4	12	ASSQQGGEGKLF
TRBV7-8	TRBJ2-1	13	ASSSGLAAYNEQF